The present T cell receptor beta chain was sequenced within a study of resident and recirculating memory T cells in vitiligo. Study-wide context: Each patient gave two lesional and two nonlesional epidermal shave biopsies, plus PBMCs. The samples were homogenized without cell sorting before genomic DNA extraction. Findings and limits, study-wide: TCR sequences were not conserved across biopsy sites or patients.

The protocol was immunoSEQ multiplex PCR, while the TCRdb copy is restricted to in-frame clones and leaves out a portion. The sample yields tens of thousands of clones, approximately 90% seen once. This clone appeared once. Its target is unknown. Stable vitiligo meant no lesion change over the previous 6 months. This clonotype was sampled from a male donor with vitiligo. The specimen sequenced was blood.

Here the CDR3 DNA reads TGCGCCAGCAGCCACGGCGCTAGCGGAACCTACGAGCAGTACTTC. It encodes CASSHGASGTYEQYF. This sequence joins TRBV4-3 and TRBJ2-7; 7 bases are shared with TRBD2. The CDR3 totals 15 residues. V was clipped by 3 bases and J by 2 bases; unmatched bases: 7. Germline V lookup: CDR1 LGHNA, CDR2 YSLEER.